This T cell receptor beta chain was recovered during a study of blood T cell repertoires in COVID-19. At the level of the study: Donors in the United States, Italy and Spain gave samples during acute or convalescent COVID-19.

The J segment lost 0 bases and the V segment lost 1 base, leaving 2 bases of the junction unmatched. Germline V gives CDR1 SGHAT, CDR2 FQNNGV. The CDR3 covers 15 residues. Patients in Seattle were enrolled during active infection, then followed longitudinally. Libraries were prepared by immunoSEQ multiplex PCR; TCRdb keeps only in-frame clonotypes and omits some of them. The data contain under 550,000 clones, around nine tenths of them singletons. The chain is built from TRBV11-2 and TRBJ1-1; 7 bases line up with TRBD1. Material for sequencing was peripheral blood. The sequence was collected from a man aged 18 to 30 with COVID-19, enrolled during active disease. The CDR3 nucleotides are TGTGCCAGCAGCTTAGGGGGACAGCTGAACACTGAAGCTTTCTTT. This encodes CASSLGGQLNTEAFF.